Sequencing of this T cell receptor beta chain was carried out in a study of blood T cell repertoires in COVID-19. Study context: There were acute and convalescent COVID-19 samples, and they came from the United States, Italy and Spain. T cells, B-cell-depleted T cells, or PBMCs supplied cDNA or gDNA.

A single count supports this clone. Source study methods: Amplified reference gene primers provided the basis for estimating nucleated cell counts. Profiled with immunoSEQ multiplex PCR; TCRdb holds only in-frame clones, not every one. V and J calls and clone size come straight from that table; D and trimming were deduced from the DNA. The sample contains tens of thousands of clones, approximately 91% of which appear only once. Germline V gene lookup returns CDR1 SGHRS and CDR2 YFSETQ. The V and J ends lost 2 bases and 2 bases respectively, with 7 bases between them. The CDR3 has 13 amino acids. The origin of this receptor is a human donor in a cohort sampled during active COVID-19. The chain has TRBV5-1 and TRBJ2-5; D possibly corresponds to TRBD2 (6 bases). What was sequenced was peripheral blood. This CDR3 reads CASSLGLQETQYF. The CDR3 DNA sequence: TGCGCCAGCAGCTTAGGACTACAAGAGACCCAGTACTTC. Complete variable domain (other parts from reference TRBV5-1 and TRBJ2-5): KAGVTQTPRYLIKTRGQQVTLSCSPISGHRSVSWYQQTPGQGLQFLFEYFSETQRNKGNFPGRFSGRQFSNSRSEMNVSTLELGDSALYLCASSLGLQETQYFGPGTRLLVL.